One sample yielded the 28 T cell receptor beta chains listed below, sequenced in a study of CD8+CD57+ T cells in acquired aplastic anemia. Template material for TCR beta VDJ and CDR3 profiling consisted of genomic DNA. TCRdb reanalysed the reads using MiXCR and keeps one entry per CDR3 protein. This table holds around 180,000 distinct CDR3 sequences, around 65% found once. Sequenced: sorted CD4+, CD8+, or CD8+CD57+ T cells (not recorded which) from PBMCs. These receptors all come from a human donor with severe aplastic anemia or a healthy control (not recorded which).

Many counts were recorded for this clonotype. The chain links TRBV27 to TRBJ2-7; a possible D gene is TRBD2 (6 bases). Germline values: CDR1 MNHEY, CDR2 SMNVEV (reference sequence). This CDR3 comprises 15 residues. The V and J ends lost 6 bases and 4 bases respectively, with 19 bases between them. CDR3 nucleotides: TGTGCCAGCAGCAAACCCGGGACGGGAGAGTACGAGCAGTACTTC. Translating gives CASSKPGTGEYEQYF.

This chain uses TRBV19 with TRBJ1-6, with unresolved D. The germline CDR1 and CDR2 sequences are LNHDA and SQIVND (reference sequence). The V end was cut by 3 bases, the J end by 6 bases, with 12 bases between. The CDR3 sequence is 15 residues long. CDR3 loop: CASSITTVSNSPLHF. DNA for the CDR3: TGTGCCAGTAGTATCACGACCGTTAGTAATTCACCCCTCCACTTT.

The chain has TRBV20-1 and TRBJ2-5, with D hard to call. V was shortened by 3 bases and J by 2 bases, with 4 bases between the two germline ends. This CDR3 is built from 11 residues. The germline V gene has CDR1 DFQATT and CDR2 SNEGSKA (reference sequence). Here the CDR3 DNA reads TGCAGTGCTAGTAGACAAGAGACCCAGTACTTC. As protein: CSASRQETQYF.

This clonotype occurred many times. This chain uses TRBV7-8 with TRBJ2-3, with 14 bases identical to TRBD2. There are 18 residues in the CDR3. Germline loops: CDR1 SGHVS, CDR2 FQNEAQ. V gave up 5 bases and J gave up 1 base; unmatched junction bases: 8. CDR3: CASSKGLAGASGTDTQYF. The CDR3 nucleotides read TGTGCCAGCAGCAAGGGACTAGCGGGGGCAAGTGGCACAGATACGCAGTATTTT.

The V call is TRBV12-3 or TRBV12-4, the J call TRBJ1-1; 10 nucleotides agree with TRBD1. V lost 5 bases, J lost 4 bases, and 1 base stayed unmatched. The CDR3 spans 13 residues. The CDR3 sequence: CASSGQGGTEAFF. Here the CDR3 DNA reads TGTGCCAGCAGTGGACAGGGGGGCACTGAAGCTTTCTTT.

The DNA for the CDR3 is TGTGCCACCCTAAATAGATTGAACACTGAAGCTTTCTTT. Its translation is CATLNRLNTEAFF. The chain couples TRBV28 to TRBJ1-1; no reliable D call. The CDR3 length is 13 residues. V lost 10 bases and J lost 0, with 12 bases in between. Germline assignment: CDR1 MDHEN and CDR2 SYDVKM.

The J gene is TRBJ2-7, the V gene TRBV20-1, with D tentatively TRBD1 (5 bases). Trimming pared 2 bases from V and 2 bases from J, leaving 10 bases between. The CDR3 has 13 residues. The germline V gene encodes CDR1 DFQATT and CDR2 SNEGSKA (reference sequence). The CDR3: CSARKGMAYEQYF. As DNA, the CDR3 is TGCAGTGCTAGAAAGGGGATGGCCTACGAGCAGTACTTC.

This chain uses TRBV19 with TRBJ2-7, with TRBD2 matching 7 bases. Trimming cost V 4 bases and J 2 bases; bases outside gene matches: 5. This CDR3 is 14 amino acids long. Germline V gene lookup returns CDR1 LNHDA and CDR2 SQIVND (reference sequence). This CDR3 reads CASSKRGSPYEQYF. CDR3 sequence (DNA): TGTGCCAGTAGTAAGCGGGGTAGCCCCTACGAGCAGTACTTC.

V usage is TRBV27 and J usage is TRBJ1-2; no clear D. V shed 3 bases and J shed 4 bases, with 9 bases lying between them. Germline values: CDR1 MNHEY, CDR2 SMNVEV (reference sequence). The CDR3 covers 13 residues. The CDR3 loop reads CASSFGPSYGYTF. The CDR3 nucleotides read TGTGCCAGCAGTTTCGGTCCCTCCTATGGCTACACCTTC.

This CDR3 reads CASSIALNEKLFF. CDR3 DNA: TGTGCCAGTAGTATAGCCCTTAATGAAAAACTGTTTTTT. The rearrangement uses TRBV19 and TRBJ1-4; D remains unclear. CDR1 and CDR2 (germline): LNHDA, SQIVND (reference sequence). Trimming stripped 1 base from V and 4 bases from J, with 4 bases between. The CDR3 is made up of 13 amino acids.

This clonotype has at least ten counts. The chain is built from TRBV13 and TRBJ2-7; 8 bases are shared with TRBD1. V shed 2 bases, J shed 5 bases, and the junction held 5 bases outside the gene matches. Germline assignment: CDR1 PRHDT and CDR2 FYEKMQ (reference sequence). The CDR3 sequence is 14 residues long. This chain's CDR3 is CASSLKDRENEQYF. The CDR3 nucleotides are TGTGCCAGCAGCTTAAAGGACAGGGAGAACGAGCAGTACTTC.

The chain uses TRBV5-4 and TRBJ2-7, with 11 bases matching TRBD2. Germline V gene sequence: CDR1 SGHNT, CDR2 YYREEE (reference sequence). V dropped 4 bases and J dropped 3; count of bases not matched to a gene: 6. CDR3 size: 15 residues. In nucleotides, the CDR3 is TGTGCCAGCAGCGATAGCGGGAGGGACGACTACGAGCAGTACTTC. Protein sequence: CASSDSGRDDYEQYF.

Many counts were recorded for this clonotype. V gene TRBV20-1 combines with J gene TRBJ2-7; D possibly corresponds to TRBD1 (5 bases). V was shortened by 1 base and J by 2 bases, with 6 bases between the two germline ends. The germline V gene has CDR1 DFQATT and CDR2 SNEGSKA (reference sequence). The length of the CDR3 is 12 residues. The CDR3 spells CSARGQPYEQYF. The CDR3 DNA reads TGCAGTGCTAGAGGACAGCCCTACGAGCAGTACTTC.

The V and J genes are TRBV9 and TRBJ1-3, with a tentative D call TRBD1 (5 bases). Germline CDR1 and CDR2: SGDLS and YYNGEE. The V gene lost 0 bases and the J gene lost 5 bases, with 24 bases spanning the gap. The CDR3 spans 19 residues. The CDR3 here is CASSVGGGTEYKARNTIYF. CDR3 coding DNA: TGTGCCAGCAGCGTAGGGGGAGGGACGGAGTATAAGGCCCGAAACACCATATATTTT.

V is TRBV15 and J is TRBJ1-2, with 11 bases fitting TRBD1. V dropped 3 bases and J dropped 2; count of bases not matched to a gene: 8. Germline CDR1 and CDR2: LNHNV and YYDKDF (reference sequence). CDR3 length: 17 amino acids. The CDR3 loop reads CATSRVGQGATNYGYTF. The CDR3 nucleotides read TGTGCCACCAGCAGGGTTGGACAGGGGGCAACGAACTATGGCTACACCTTC.

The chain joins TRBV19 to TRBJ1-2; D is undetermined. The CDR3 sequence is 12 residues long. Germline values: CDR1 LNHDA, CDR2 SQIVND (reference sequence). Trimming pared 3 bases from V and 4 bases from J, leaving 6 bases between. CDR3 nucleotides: TGTGCCAGTAGTATTAGCAGCTATGGCTACACCTTC. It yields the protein CASSISSYGYTF. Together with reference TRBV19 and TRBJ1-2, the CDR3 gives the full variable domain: DGGITQSPKYLFRKEGQNVTLSCEQNLNHDAMYWYRQDPGQGLRLIYYSQIVNDFQKGDIAEGYSVSREKKESFPLTVTSAQKNPTAFYLCASSISSYGYTFGSGTRLTVV.

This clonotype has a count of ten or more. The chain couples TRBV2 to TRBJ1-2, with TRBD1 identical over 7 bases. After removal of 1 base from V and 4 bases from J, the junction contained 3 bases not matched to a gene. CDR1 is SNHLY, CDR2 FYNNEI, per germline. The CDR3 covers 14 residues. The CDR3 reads CASSEVTGAYGYTF. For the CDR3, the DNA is TGTGCCAGCAGTGAAGTAACAGGGGCCTATGGCTACACCTTC.

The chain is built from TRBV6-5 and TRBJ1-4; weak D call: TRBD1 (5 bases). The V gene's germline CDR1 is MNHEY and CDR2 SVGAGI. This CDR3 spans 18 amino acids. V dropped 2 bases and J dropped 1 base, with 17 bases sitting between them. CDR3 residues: CASSYRGSGGVTNEKLFF. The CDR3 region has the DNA TGTGCCAGCAGTTACCGGGGAAGCGGGGGGGTAACTAATGAAAAACTGTTTTTT.

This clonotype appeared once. The CDR3 region has the DNA TGTGCCAGCAGCCCTCCAGGGACAGGGACGGGCGAGCAGTACTTC. Translating gives CASSPPGTGTGEQYF. The V and J genes are TRBV2 and TRBJ2-7, with 9 bases lining up with TRBD1. The ends lost 6 bases at V and 6 bases at J; junction bases unmatched: 12. This CDR3 is built from 15 residues. Per germline, CDR1 SNHLY and CDR2 FYNNEI.

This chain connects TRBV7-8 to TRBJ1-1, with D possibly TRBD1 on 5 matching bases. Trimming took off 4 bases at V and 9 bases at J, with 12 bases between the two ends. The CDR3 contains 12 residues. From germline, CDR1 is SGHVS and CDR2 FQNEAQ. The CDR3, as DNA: TGTGCCAGCAGCTCTCCGGGGACTCAAGCTTTCTTT. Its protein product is CASSSPGTQAFF.

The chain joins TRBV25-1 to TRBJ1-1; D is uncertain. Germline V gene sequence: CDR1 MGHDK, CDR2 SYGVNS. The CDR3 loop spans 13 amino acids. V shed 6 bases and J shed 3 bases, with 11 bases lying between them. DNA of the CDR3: TGTGCCAGCAGCTCCGAACTTCACACTGAAGCTTTCTTT. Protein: CASSSELHTEAFF.

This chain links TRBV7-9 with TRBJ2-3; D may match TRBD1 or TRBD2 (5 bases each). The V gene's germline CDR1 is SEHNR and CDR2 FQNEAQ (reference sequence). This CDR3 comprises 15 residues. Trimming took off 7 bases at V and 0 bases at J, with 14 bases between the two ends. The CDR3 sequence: CASTPGRASTDTQYF. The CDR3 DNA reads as TGTGCCAGCACCCCGGGGCGGGCTAGCACAGATACGCAGTATTTT. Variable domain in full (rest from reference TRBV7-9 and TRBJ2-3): DTGVSQNPRHKITKRGQNVTFRCDPISEHNRLYWYRQTLGQGPEFLTYFQNEAQLEKSRLLSDRFSAERPKGSFSTLEIQRTEQGDSAMYLCASTPGRASTDTQYFGPGTRLTVL.

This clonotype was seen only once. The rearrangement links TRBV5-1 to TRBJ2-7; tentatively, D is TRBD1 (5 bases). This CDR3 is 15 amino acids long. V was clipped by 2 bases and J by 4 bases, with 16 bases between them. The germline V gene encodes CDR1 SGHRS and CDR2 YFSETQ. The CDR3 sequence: CASSFTGPPAYEQYF. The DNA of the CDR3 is TGCGCCAGCAGCTTCACAGGCCCTCCAGCATACGAGCAGTACTTC.

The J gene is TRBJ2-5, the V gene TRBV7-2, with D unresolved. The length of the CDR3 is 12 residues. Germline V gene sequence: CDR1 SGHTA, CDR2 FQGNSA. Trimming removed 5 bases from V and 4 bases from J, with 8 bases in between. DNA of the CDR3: TGTGCCAGCAGCCTCTACCGAGAGACCCAGTACTTC. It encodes CASSLYRETQYF.

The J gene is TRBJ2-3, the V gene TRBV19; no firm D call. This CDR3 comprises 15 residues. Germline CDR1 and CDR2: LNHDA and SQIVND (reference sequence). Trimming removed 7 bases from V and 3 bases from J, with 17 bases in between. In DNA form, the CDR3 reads TGTGCCAGTAAGCCCTATAGAAGCATAACAGATACGCAGTATTTT. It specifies CASKPYRSITDTQYF.

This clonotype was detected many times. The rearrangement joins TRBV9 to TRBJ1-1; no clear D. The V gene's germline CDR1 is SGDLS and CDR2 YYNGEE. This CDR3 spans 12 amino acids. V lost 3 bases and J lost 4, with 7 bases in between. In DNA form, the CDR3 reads TGTGCCAGCAGCGGGTTGGGCACTGAAGCTTTCTTT. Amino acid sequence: CASSGLGTEAFF.

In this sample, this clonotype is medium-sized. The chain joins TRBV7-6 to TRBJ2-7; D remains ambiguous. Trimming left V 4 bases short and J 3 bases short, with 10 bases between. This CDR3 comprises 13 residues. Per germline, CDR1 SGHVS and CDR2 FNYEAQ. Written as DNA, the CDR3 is TGTGCCAGCAGCTCCGGACCGAACTACGAGCAGTACTTC. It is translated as CASSSGPNYEQYF.

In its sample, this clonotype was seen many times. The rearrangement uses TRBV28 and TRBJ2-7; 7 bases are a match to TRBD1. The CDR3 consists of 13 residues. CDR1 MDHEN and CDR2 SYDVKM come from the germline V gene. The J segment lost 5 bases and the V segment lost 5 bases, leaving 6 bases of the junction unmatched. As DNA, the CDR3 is TGTGCCAGCAGTCTTTTAACAGGGGACGAGCAGTACTTC. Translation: CASSLLTGDEQYF.